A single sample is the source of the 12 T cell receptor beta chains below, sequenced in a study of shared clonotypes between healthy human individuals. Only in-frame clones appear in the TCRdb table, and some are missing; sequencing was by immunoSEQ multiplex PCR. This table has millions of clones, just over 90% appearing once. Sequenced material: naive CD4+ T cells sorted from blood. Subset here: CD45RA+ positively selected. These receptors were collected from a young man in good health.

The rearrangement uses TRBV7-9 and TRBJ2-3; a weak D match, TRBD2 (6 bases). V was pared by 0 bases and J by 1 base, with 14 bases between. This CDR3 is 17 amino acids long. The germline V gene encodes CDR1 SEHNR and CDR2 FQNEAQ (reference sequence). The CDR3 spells CASSLAEGPYRTDTQYF. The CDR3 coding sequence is TGTGCCAGCAGCTTAGCGGAGGGACCGTACCGCACAGATACGCAGTATTTT. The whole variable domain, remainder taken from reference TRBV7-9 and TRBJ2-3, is DTGVSQNPRHKITKRGQNVTFRCDPISEHNRLYWYRQTLGQGPEFLTYFQNEAQLEKSRLLSDRFSAERPKGSFSTLEIQRTEQGDSAMYLCASSLAEGPYRTDTQYFGPGTRLTVL.

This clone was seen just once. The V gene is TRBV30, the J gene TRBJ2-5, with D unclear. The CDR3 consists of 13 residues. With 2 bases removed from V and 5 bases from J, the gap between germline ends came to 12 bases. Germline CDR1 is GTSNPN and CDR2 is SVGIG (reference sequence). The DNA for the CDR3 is TGTGCCTGGAGTCCCCTCGCCGCCGAGACCCAGTACTTC. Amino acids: CAWSPLAAETQYF.

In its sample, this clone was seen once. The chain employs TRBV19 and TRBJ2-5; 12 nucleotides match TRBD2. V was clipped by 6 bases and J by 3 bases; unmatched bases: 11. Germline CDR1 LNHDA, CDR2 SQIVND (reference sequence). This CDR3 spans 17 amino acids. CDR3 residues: CASSDSSLAGGEETQYF. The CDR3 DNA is TGTGCCAGTAGCGATTCCTCTCTAGCGGGAGGGGAAGAGACCCAGTACTTC.

CDR3 nucleotides: TGTGCCAGCAGCTCATCCCGGGACAGGGGGGCCGGGGAGCTGTTTTTT. This encodes CASSSSRDRGAGELFF. The chain links TRBV9 to TRBJ2-2, with 11 positions matching TRBD1. Germline CDR1 SGDLS, CDR2 YYNGEE. The CDR3 runs 16 residues. V lost 4 bases, J lost 6 bases, and 8 bases stayed unmatched.

The CDR3 region is CAISARLAEPKSTDTQYF. DNA for the CDR3: TGTGCCATCAGTGCGCGACTAGCGGAACCGAAAAGCACAGATACGCAGTATTTT. The chain links TRBV10-3 to TRBJ2-3, with 9 bases lining up with TRBD2. Unmatched junction bases numbered 11, after V lost 4 bases and J lost 0 bases. The CDR3 sequence is 18 residues long. Germline V gene sequence: CDR1 ENHRY, CDR2 SYGVKD.

DNA of the CDR3: TGTGCCAGCAGTGAATATCGCGCGAGCTCTGGAAACACCATATATTTT. Amino acid sequence: CASSEYRASSGNTIYF. The chain combines TRBV25-1 with TRBJ1-3; D gene uncertain. The germline CDR1 and CDR2 sequences are MGHDK and SYGVNS. This CDR3 has 16 amino acids. V was trimmed by 0 bases and J by 0 bases, leaving 9 bases between them.

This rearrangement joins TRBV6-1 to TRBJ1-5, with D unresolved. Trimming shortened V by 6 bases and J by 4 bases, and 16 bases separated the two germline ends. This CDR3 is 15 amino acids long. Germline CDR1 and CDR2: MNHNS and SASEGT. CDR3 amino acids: CASRLDKRENQPQHF. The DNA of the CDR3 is TGTGCCAGCAGGCTGGATAAGAGAGAAAATCAGCCCCAGCATTTT.

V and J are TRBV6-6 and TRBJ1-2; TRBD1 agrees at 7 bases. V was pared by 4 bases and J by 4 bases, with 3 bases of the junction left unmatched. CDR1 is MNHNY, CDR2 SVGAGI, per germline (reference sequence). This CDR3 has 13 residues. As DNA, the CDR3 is TGTGCCAGCAGTTCTGGGGACAGCTATGGCTACACCTTC. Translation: CASSSGDSYGYTF.

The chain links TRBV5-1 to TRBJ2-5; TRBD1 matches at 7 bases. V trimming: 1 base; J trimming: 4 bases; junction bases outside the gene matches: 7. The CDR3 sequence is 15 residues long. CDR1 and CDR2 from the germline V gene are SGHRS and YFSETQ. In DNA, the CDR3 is TGCGCCAGCAGCTTGACAGGACAGGAAGCAGAGACCCAGTACTTC. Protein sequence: CASSLTGQEAETQYF.

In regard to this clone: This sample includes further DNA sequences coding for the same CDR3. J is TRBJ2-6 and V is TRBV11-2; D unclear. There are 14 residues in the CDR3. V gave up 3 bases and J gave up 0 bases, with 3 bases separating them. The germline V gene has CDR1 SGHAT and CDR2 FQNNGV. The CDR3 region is CASSLRSGANVLTF. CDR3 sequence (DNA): TGTGCCAGCAGCTTGCGCTCTGGGGCCAACGTCCTGACTTTC.

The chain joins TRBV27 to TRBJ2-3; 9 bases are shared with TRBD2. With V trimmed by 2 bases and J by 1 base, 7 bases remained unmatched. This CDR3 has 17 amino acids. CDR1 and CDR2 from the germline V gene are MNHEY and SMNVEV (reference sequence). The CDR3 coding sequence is TGTGCCAGCAGTTTAGGTAGAGCTAGCGGGGGCACAGATACGCAGTATTTT. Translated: CASSLGRASGGTDTQYF.

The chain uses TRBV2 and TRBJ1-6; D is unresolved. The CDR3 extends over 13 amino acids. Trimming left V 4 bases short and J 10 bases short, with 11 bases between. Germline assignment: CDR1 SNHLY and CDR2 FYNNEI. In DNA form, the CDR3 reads TGTGCCAGCAGTGCGAGGGCGACATCACCCCTCCACTTT. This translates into CASSARATSPLHF.